The 6 T cell receptor beta chains below were found in one sample sequenced in a study of blood T cell repertoires in COVID-19. The data were produced by immunoSEQ multiplex PCR, yet TCRdb's version contains in-frame clones alone and is incomplete. The sample records tens of thousands of clones, 75% to 90% being singletons. Sequencing was carried out using peripheral blood. The receptor source for this set is a young man with acute or convalescent COVID-19.

This rearrangement joins TRBV4-3 to TRBJ2-1; D is perhaps TRBD2 (5 bases). This CDR3 has 15 residues. From germline, CDR1 is LGHNA and CDR2 YSLEER. The V and J ends lost 4 bases and 6 bases respectively, with 16 bases between them. The CDR3 DNA sequence: TGCGCCAGCAGCCTCGGACTGGGTCCTGGCAATGAGCAGTTCTTC. It translates to CASSLGLGPGNEQFF.

With respect to this clone: The same CDR3 also results from other DNA sequences found in this sample. The chain employs TRBV9 and TRBJ2-7, with D possibly being TRBD2 (6 bases). Germline V gene lookup returns CDR1 SGDLS and CDR2 YYNGEE. The CDR3 consists of 15 residues. V shed 3 bases and J shed 0 bases, with 13 bases lying between them. The CDR3 loop is CASSATGDPSYEQYF. For the CDR3, the DNA is TGTGCCAGCAGCGCTACGGGGGACCCCTCCTACGAGCAGTACTTC.

V is TRBV6-5 and J is TRBJ2-5, with D possibly TRBD2 on 5 matching bases. This CDR3 is built from 15 residues. Germline V gene lookup returns CDR1 MNHEY and CDR2 SVGAGI. The germline V and J ends were trimmed by 1 base and 1 base, with 10 bases remaining between them. CDR3 sequence (DNA): TGTGCCAGCAGTTACTTACCGGGAATCCAAGAGACCCAGTACTTC. Translating gives CASSYLPGIQETQYF.

The chain is built from TRBV5-4 and TRBJ2-5; 8 bases line up with TRBD2. Trimming removed 4 bases from V and 4 bases from J; junction bases left unmatched: 12. CDR3 length: 16 residues. Germline values: CDR1 SGHNT, CDR2 YYREEE (reference sequence). The CDR3 loop reads CASSPPRAGVGETQYF. The DNA of the CDR3 is TGTGCCAGCAGCCCCCCTAGAGCGGGAGTGGGAGAGACCCAGTACTTC.

In this sample, this clone turned up once. The V gene is TRBV6-5, the J gene TRBJ2-1, with a weak D call TRBD2 (5 bases). The CDR3 has 11 residues. V lost 8 bases and J 7 bases, leaving 9 bases between the germline ends. The germline V gene encodes CDR1 MNHEY and CDR2 SVGAGI. The CDR3 DNA reads TGTGCCAGCGGGAGTTTGAATGAGCAGTTCTTC. Translating it yields CASGSLNEQFF.

The J gene is TRBJ1-1, the V gene TRBV18, with D hard to call. The CDR3 consists of 11 residues. Germline values: CDR1 KGHSH, CDR2 LQKENI. V was cut by 5 bases and J by 8 bases, with 9 bases left in between. The CDR3: CASSSYMEAFF. The CDR3 coding sequence is TGTGCCAGCTCATCATACATGGAAGCTTTCTTT.